A single TCR beta chain is shown here with its context. Only in-frame clones appear in the TCRdb table, and some are missing; sequencing was by immunoSEQ multiplex PCR. The table includes just under 60,000 clones, around nine tenths detected once. The V and J ends lost 4 bases and 1 base, in that order; junction bases with no gene match: 8. Germline V CDR1 and CDR2: PRHDT, FYEKMQ (reference sequence). The CDR3 extends over 17 amino acids. This specimen belongs to a study of blood T cell repertoires in COVID-19. The sample was peripheral blood. The clonotype comes from a man aged 55-75 years with acute or convalescent COVID-19. The J gene is TRBJ2-3, the V gene TRBV13; 10 positions match TRBD2. This CDR3 is CASSWPSGSRGTDTQYF. The CDR3 bases are TGTGCCAGCAGCTGGCCTAGCGGGAGCCGTGGCACAGATACGCAGTATTTT.